This is a list of T cell receptor beta chains from one sample in a study of regulatory T cells in long-lasting Graves disease. Each CDR3 protein is one row after TCRdb ran MiXCR on the multiplex PCR reads. The sample lists roughly 400,000 distinct CDR3 sequences; around 21% were seen once. The sequences come from peripheral blood mononuclear cells (PBMCs), collected when the disease was refractory, from a patient treated with antithyroid drugs. These receptors all come from a female donor with Graves disease. Both conserved end residues are trimmed from each CDR3.

V	J	CDR3
TRBV20-1	TRBJ2-7	SARVGQLHEQY
TRBV6-1	TRBJ1-5	ASSEGFSGVQPQH
TRBV3-1	TRBJ2-4	ASSQLTGGRNIQY
TRBV7-6	TRBJ2-5	ASSPLGEWETQY
TRBV28	TRBJ1-6	ASSSGQGSSYNSPLH
TRBV7-2	TRBJ2-3	ASSSPSIDTQY
TRBV9	TRBJ1-1	ASSVGTLVAGLNTEAF
TRBV28	TRBJ1-4	ASSLPGRRGRGNEKLF
TRBV20-1	TRBJ1-5	SADTGDSQPQH
TRBV20-1	TRBJ1-2	SARSYRREGLGGYT
TRBV6-2/TRBV6-3	TRBJ2-7	ASSDPPQAWEQY
TRBV10-3	TRBJ2-7	AISETPGQGSYEQY
TRBV19	TRBJ2-7	ASSIKVGSEVAHYEQY
TRBV7-9	TRBJ2-7	ASSLSLIGTSAAYEQY
TRBV7-8	TRBJ1-1	ASSSGVNTEAF
TRBV7-3	TRBJ2-2	ASSSYSGRAGELF
TRBV18	TRBJ2-7	ASSPGWPGVPYEQY
TRBV19	TRBJ2-7	ASSIPGQVNSYEQY
TRBV7-2	TRBJ1-1	ASSSQGTGFAAF
TRBV12-3/TRBV12-4	TRBJ2-2	ASRHRDIGGELF
TRBV5-6	TRBJ1-4	ASSFADGEKLF
TRBV7-2	TRBJ2-7	ASSLASSVSSYEQY
TRBV19	TRBJ1-5	ASSEETGSGWPQH
TRBV19	TRBJ1-5	ASSIWTGDNNQPQH
TRBV2	TRBJ2-7	ASIRRGSYEQY
TRBV28	TRBJ1-1	ASSLGGQRNTEAF
TRBV9	TRBJ1-1	ASSVGEDTEAF
TRBV7-2	TRBJ2-7	ASSLGTSASYEQY
TRBV7-9	TRBJ2-1	ASSRLGTSGRGSYNEQF
TRBV10-3	TRBJ1-5	AISEDGRGSNQPQH
TRBV5-5	TRBJ2-5	ASSNLGGGETQY
TRBV27	TRBJ1-1	ASSGIRGNTEAF
TRBV12-3/TRBV12-4	TRBJ2-5	ASSRPGGLGETQY
TRBV19	TRBJ1-5	ASSIEWTGHQPQH
TRBV19	TRBJ2-5	ASSKGLAGMETQY
TRBV12-3/TRBV12-4	TRBJ1-5	ASSNSGGSNQPQH
TRBV11-2	TRBJ2-5	ASSFAGRGETQY
TRBV11-2	TRBJ1-2	ASSLDTANYGYT
TRBV20-1	TRBJ1-1	SANLPPANRQAF
TRBV12-3/TRBV12-4	TRBJ1-1	ASRLEDSAF
TRBV7-9	TRBJ1-3	ASSLGTGGFGNTIY
TRBV20-1	TRBJ2-5	SARDQGQETQY
TRBV30	TRBJ1-1	AWTAGASLEMNTEAF
TRBV7-8	TRBJ1-4	ASSLYLKTTNEKLF
TRBV7-2	TRBJ2-7	ASSVGTSVYEQY